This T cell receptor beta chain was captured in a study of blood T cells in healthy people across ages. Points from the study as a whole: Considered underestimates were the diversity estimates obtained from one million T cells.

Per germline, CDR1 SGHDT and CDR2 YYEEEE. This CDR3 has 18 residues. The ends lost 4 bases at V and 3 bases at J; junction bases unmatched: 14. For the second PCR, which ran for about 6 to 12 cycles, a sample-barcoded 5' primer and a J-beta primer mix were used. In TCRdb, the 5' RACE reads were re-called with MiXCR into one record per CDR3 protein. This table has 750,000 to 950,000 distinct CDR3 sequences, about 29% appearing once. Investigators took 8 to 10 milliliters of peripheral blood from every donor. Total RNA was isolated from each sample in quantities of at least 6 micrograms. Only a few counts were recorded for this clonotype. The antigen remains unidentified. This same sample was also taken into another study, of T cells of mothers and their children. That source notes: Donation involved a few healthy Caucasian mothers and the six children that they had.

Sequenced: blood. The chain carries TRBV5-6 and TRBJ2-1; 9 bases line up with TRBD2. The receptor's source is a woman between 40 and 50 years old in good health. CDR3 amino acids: CASSLGPLAGGSYNEQFF. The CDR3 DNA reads TGTGCCAGCAGCCTAGGTCCCCTGGCGGGGGGGAGCTACAATGAGCAGTTCTTC.